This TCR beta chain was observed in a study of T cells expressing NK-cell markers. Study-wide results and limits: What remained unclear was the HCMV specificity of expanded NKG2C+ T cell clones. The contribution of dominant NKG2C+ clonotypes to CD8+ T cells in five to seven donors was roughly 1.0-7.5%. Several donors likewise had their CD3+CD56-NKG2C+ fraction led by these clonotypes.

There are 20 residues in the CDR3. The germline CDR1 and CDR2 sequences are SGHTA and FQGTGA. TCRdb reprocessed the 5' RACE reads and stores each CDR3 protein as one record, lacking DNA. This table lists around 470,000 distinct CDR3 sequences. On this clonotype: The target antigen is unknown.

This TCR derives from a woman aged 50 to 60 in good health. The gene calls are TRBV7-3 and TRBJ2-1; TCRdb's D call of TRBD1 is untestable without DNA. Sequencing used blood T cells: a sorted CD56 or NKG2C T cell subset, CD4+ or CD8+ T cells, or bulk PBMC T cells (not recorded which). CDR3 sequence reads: CASSSTKGRVGQYVYNEQFF. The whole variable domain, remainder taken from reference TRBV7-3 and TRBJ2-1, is GAGVSQTPSNKVTEKGKYVELRCDPISGHTALYWYRQSLGQGPEFLIYFQGTGAADDSGLPNDRFFAVRPEGSVSTLKIQRTERGDSAVYLCASSSTKGRVGQYVYNEQFFGPGTRLTVL.